Listed below are T cell receptor beta chains from one sample, sequenced in a study of blood T cell repertoires in COVID-19. Sequencing was performed with immunoSEQ multiplex PCR; in TCRdb, only in-frame clones are kept and a portion is missing. The sample consists of roughly 440,000 clones, about nine tenths of them appearing once. Sequencing was performed on peripheral blood. The receptors stem from a woman aged 45-60 years with COVID-19, enrolled during active disease. Both conserved end residues are part of each CDR3. D genes are given only for firm matches. The listing skips clone size in some rows; elsewhere it reads once, few, many or a size class.

v_gene,abundance,j_gene,d_gene,CDR3aa,CDR3nt
TRBV12-3/TRBV12-4,-,TRBJ2-1,-,CASSWGGGDQQFF,TGTGCCAGCAGTTGGGGCGGGGGCGATCAGCAGTTCTTC
TRBV10-1,-,TRBJ2-3,-,CASSESGRPTDTQYF,TGCGCCAGCAGTGAGAGCGGCAGACCAACAGATACGCAGTATTTT
TRBV4-2,-,TRBJ1-5,-,CASSQDPETGSEPQHF,TGTGCCAGCAGCCAAGACCCGGAGACAGGCTCGGAGCCCCAGCATTTT
TRBV28,-,TRBJ2-4,-,CASMGAEVFNIQYF,TGTGCCAGCATGGGGGCGGAGGTGTTTAACATTCAGTACTTC
TRBV5-1,once,TRBJ1-1,-,CASSFNGVMNTEAFF,TGCGCCAGCAGCTTTAACGGGGTTATGAACACTGAAGCTTTCTTT
TRBV9,-,TRBJ2-2,-,CASSPPEAGVTGELFF,TGTGCCAGCAGCCCCCCGGAGGCAGGGGTAACCGGGGAGCTGTTTTTT
TRBV10-3,-,TRBJ2-2,-,CAISPTGQENTGELFF,TGTGCCATCAGTCCGACTGGACAAGAGAACACCGGGGAGCTGTTTTTT
TRBV24-1,-,TRBJ2-5,TRBD1,CATSDLGTGQETQYF,TGTGCCACCAGTGATTTGGGGACAGGACAAGAGACCCAGTACTTC
TRBV10-3,-,TRBJ2-2,-,CAISESTEGGELFF,TGTGCCATCAGTGAGTCTACAGAAGGCGGGGAGCTGTTTTTT
TRBV5-6,-,TRBJ2-7,TRBD1,CASSEGQTWEQYF,TGTGCCAGCAGCGAGGGACAGACTTGGGAGCAGTACTTC
TRBV9,-,TRBJ2-7,-,CASSVGRGGAEQYF,TGTGCCAGCAGCGTAGGAAGGGGGGGTGCCGAGCAGTACTTC
TRBV5-1,-,TRBJ2-5,-,CASSSTGTLGETQYF,TGCGCCAGCAGTTCTACCGGGACACTGGGAGAGACCCAGTACTTC
TRBV12-3/TRBV12-4,-,TRBJ1-5,-,CASSPVPHQPQHF,TGTGCCAGCAGCCCCGTCCCTCATCAGCCCCAGCATTTT
TRBV27,-,TRBJ1-6,TRBD1,CASSSHRDSNNSPLHF,TGTGCCAGCAGTTCTCATCGGGACAGTAATAATTCACCCCTCCACTTT
TRBV5-1,-,TRBJ2-5,TRBD2,CASSLTAGGPLTQYF,TGCGCCAGCAGCTTAACTGCGGGGGGGCCCCTGACCCAGTACTTC
TRBV3-1/TRBV3-2,few,TRBJ2-3,-,CASSQDVRIARDTQYF,TGTGCCAGCAGCCAAGATGTCCGGATAGCACGAGATACGCAGTATTTT
TRBV6-5,-,TRBJ2-3,-,CASSYLASSPTDTQYF,TGTGCCAGCAGTTACCTGGCAAGTAGCCCCACAGATACGCAGTATTTT
TRBV10-3,-,TRBJ2-3,TRBD2,CAISMSGGGDTDTQYF,TGTGCCATCTCTATGAGCGGGGGAGGAGACACAGATACGCAGTATTTT
TRBV4-1,-,TRBJ1-3,-,CASSQVGRRSSGNTIYF,TGCGCCAGCAGCCAAGTGGGCCGCAGGTCCTCTGGAAACACCATATATTTT
TRBV7-9,once,TRBJ2-1,-,CASSPTGISSYNEQFF,TGTGCCAGCAGCCCAACAGGGATCAGCTCCTACAATGAGCAGTTCTTC
TRBV4-1,-,TRBJ2-6,TRBD1,CASSGRQGLGSGANVLTF,TGCGCCAGCAGCGGACGACAGGGCCTAGGCTCTGGGGCCAACGTCCTGACTTTC
TRBV14,-,TRBJ2-2,-,CASSQGGQFGLAGELFF,TGTGCCAGCAGCCAAGGCGGACAGTTCGGGTTGGCCGGGGAGCTGTTTTTT
TRBV6-5,-,TRBJ2-7,TRBD1,CASKPGTVGYEQYF,TGTGCCAGCAAACCAGGGACAGTTGGGTACGAGCAGTACTTC
TRBV6-5,-,TRBJ2-3,-,CASSQRGTVDTQYF,TGTGCCAGCAGCCAACGGGGTACAGTAGATACGCAGTATTTT
TRBV7-3,-,TRBJ1-1,-,CASKEVSVSEAFF,TGTGCCAGCAAGGAAGTAAGCGTCTCTGAAGCTTTCTTT
TRBV6-5,-,TRBJ1-1,-,CASSYQNTEAFF,TGTGCCAGCAGTTATCAGAACACTGAAGCTTTCTTT
TRBV7-9,-,TRBJ2-2,TRBD2,CASSPIAGANTGELFF,TGTGCCAGCAGCCCCATAGCGGGGGCGAACACCGGGGAGCTGTTTTTT
TRBV28,-,TRBJ2-3,-,CASSLSDTQYF,TGTGCCAGCAGTTTGAGCGATACGCAGTATTTT
TRBV24-1,-,TRBJ1-6,-,CATSDLERYFYNSPLHF,TGTGCCACCAGTGATTTGGAGCGATACTTTTATAATTCACCCCTCCACTTT
TRBV10-2,-,TRBJ2-7,TRBD2,CASSESSPGLAGGPAYEQYF,TGCGCCAGCAGTGAATCGTCCCCGGGACTAGCGGGGGGGCCCGCCTACGAGCAGTACTTC
TRBV24-1,-,TRBJ2-1,-,CATSEGAYNEQFF,TGTGCCACCAGTGAGGGCGCCTACAATGAGCAGTTCTTC
TRBV11-2,once,TRBJ2-2,-,CASSSVGPPGELFF,TGTGCCAGCAGCTCCGTTGGGCCCCCGGGGGAGCTGTTTTTT
TRBV27,-,TRBJ1-2,TRBD1,CASSPGTGGHYGYTF,TGTGCCAGCAGCCCCGGGACAGGGGGCCACTATGGCTACACCTTC
TRBV3-1/TRBV3-2,-,TRBJ2-6,-,CASSQPSSGANVLTF,TGTGCCAGCAGCCAGCCGAGCTCTGGGGCCAACGTCCTGACTTTC
TRBV10-3,-,TRBJ2-1,-,CAISPSEATNEQFF,TGTGCCATCAGCCCTAGCGAAGCCACGAATGAGCAGTTCTTC
TRBV2,-,TRBJ2-7,-,CAGDTFDYEQYF,TGTGCCGGTGACACGTTTGACTACGAGCAGTACTTC